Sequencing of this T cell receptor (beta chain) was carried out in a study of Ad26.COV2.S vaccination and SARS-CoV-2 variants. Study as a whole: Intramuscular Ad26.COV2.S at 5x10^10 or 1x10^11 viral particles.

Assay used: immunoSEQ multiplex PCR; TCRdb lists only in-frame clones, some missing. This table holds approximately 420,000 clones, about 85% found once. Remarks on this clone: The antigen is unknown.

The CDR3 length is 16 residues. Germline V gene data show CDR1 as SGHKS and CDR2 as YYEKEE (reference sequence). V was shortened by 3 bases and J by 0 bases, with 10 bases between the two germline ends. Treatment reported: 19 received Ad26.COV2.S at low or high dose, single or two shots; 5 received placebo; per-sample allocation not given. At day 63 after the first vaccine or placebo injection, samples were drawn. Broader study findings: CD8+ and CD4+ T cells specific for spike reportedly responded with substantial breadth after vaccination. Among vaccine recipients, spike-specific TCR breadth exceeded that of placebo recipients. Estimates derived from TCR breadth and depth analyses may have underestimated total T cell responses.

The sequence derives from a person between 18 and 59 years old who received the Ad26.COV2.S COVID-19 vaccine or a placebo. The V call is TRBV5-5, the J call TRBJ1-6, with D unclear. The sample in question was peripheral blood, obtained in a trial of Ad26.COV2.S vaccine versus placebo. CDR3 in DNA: TGTGCCAGCAGCTCCCAGGCGAGCTCCTATAATTCACCCCTCCACTTT. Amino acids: CASSSQASSYNSPLHF.